This T cell receptor (beta chain) was sequenced during a study of blood T cell repertoires in COVID-19 (dated by TCRdb to the early 2020s). Concerning the study at large: ImmuneRACE Cohort 3 recovered participants were defined by two consecutive negative NP/OP PCR tests, healthcare professional clearance, or symptom resolution. The collaborator samples originated in the United States, Italy and Spain and spanned the acute and convalescent phases of COVID-19. The material from the prospective study consisted of cDNA or gDNA derived from T cells, B-cell-depleted T cells, or PBMCs. Subjects who had been exposed to COVID-19, were actively infected with it, or had recovered from it provided the deeply sampled blood TCRbeta repertoires that made up the dataset. The repertoires were made available in a free public database intended to serve as a resource for research on the immune response to SARS-CoV-2. The samples were drawn from the first 160 participants of the ongoing ImmuneRACE study and from 950 to 1,500 subjects provided by 6 global collaborators. Nearly every sample came with metadata listing a de-identified subject ID, COVID-19 status, age in years and sex. Where available, HLA class I and class II types were obtained from metadata supplied by the sample provider rather than from assay-based typing.

Enrolling through a virtual design, the prospective study's participants ranged in age from roughly 18 to 95 years and lived across 24 United States geographic areas. Cohort assignment in the prospective study relied on participant-reported clinical history from a screening survey and a study questionnaire. In the prospective study, whole blood, serum and a nasopharyngeal or oropharyngeal swab were collected from each participant by mobile phlebotomists. Participants in the prospective study had the option to provide additional blood draws and questionnaires over an approximately 2-month period. Blood samples from the prospective study were shipped frozen or at room temperature prior to DNA extraction. The cysteine opens and the phenylalanine closes a CDR3 of 15 amino acids. Only the CDR3 part of the read is kept: 45 bases, read in frame from the first base. CDR1 and CDR2, per the germline V gene, are MRHNA and SNTAGT. V and J are trimmed by 3 bases and 1 base, and the gene matches miss 2 bases of the junction.

TCRbeta CDR3 regions were amplified from genomic DNA by means of the immunoSEQ Assay, a bias-controlled multiplex PCR. The paper's data handling went like this. The number of nucleated cells in each sample was estimated by amplification of reference gene primers within the assay. Sequence reads were collapsed and filtered to measure the absolute abundance of every unique TCRbeta CDR3 rearrangement. For each sample, productive Simpson clonality was calculated as the square root of Simpson's diversity index over productive rearrangements. Entries here come from immuneACCESS through TCRdb and include only in-frame sequences with V and J called. Some clones fail to appear in such tables; in the studies checked, an unresolved V gene covers under half of the shortfall, and the cause of the remainder is unknown. The V and J calls and clone size are taken from that table; D and trimming were inferred from the DNA. This sample comprises more than 300,000 clones, around 87% of them detected only once. Around 2% of the sample rests with the top ten.

Summary of the overall study and its limitations: Clinical and demographic metadata were provided uncurated, with the amount varying by source and participant.

Concerning this clone itself: This clone's antigen is unknown. Per-base quality was not reported, and no clone a single base away is much larger than it.

The chain employs TRBV6-4 and TRBJ2-3; 9 junctional bases match TRBD2. Sequenced input: PBMCs or T cells enriched from blood (not recorded which). This receptor was identified in a man aged 35 to 55 in a cohort exposed to, infected with or recovered from COVID-19 (not recorded which). The CDR3 corresponds to CASSEIAGGTDTQYF. The bases read TGTGCCAGCAGTGAAATAGCGGGAGGCACAGATACGCAGTATTTT.